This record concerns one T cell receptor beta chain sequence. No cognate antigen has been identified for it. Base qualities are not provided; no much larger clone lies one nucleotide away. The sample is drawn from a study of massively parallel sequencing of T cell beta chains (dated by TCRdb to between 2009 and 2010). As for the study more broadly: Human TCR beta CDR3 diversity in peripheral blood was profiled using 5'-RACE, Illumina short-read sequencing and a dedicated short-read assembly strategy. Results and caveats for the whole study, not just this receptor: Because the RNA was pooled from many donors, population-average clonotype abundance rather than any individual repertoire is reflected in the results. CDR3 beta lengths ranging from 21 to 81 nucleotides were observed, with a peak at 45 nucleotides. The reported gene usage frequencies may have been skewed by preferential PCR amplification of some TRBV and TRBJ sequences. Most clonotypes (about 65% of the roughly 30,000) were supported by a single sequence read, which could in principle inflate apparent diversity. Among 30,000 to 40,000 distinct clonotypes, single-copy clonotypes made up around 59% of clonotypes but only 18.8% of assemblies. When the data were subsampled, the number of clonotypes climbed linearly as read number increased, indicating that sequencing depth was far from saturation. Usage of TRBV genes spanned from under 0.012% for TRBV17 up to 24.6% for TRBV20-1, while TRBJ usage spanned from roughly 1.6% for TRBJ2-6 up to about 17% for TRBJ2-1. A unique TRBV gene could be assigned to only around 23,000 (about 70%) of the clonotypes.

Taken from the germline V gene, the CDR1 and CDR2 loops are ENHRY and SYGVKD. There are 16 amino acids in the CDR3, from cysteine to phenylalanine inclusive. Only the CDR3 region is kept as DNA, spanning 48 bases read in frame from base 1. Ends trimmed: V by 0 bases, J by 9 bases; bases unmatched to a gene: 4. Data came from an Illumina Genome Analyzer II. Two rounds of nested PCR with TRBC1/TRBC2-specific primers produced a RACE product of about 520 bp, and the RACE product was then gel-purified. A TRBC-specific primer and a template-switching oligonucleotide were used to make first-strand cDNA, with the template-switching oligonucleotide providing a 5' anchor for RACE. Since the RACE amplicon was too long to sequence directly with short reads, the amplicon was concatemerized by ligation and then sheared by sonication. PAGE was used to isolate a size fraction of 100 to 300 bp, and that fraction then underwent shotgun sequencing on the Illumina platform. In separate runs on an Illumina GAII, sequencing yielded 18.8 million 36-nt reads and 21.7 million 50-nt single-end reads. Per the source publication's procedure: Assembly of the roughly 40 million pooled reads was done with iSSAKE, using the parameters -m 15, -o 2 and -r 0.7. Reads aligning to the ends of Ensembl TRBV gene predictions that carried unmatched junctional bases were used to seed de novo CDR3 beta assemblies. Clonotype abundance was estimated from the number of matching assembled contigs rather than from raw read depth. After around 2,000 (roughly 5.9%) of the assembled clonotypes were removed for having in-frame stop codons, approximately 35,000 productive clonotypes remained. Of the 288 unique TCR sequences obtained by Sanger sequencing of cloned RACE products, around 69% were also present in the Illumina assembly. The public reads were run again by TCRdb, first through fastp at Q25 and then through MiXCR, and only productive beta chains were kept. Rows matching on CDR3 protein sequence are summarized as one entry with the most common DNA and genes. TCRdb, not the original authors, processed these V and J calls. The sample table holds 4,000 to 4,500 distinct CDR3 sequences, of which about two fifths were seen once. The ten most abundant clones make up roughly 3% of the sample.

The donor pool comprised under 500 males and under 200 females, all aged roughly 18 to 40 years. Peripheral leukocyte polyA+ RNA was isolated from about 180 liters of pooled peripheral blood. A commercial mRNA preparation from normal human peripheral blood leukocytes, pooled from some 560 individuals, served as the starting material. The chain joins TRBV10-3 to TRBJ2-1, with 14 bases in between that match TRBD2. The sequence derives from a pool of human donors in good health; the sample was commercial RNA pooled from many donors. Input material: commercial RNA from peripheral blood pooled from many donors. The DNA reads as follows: TGTGCCATCAGTGAGTCTACGGGACTAGCGGGGGTTGAGCAGTTCTTC. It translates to CAISESTGLAGVEQFF.